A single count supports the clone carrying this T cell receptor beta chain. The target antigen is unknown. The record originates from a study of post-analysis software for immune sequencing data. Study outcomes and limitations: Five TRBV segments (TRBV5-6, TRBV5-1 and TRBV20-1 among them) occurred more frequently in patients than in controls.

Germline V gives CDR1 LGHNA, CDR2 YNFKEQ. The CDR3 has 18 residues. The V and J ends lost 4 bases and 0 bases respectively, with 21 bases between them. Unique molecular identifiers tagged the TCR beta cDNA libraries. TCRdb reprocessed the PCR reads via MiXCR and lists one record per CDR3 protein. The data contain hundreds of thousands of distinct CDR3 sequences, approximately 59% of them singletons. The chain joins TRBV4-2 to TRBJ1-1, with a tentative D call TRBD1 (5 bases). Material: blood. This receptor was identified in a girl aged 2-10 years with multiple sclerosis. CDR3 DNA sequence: TGTGCCAGCAGCCGAGTGCGCAGGGAACGGGGAATGAACACTGAAGCTTTCTTT. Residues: CASSRVRRERGMNTEAFF.